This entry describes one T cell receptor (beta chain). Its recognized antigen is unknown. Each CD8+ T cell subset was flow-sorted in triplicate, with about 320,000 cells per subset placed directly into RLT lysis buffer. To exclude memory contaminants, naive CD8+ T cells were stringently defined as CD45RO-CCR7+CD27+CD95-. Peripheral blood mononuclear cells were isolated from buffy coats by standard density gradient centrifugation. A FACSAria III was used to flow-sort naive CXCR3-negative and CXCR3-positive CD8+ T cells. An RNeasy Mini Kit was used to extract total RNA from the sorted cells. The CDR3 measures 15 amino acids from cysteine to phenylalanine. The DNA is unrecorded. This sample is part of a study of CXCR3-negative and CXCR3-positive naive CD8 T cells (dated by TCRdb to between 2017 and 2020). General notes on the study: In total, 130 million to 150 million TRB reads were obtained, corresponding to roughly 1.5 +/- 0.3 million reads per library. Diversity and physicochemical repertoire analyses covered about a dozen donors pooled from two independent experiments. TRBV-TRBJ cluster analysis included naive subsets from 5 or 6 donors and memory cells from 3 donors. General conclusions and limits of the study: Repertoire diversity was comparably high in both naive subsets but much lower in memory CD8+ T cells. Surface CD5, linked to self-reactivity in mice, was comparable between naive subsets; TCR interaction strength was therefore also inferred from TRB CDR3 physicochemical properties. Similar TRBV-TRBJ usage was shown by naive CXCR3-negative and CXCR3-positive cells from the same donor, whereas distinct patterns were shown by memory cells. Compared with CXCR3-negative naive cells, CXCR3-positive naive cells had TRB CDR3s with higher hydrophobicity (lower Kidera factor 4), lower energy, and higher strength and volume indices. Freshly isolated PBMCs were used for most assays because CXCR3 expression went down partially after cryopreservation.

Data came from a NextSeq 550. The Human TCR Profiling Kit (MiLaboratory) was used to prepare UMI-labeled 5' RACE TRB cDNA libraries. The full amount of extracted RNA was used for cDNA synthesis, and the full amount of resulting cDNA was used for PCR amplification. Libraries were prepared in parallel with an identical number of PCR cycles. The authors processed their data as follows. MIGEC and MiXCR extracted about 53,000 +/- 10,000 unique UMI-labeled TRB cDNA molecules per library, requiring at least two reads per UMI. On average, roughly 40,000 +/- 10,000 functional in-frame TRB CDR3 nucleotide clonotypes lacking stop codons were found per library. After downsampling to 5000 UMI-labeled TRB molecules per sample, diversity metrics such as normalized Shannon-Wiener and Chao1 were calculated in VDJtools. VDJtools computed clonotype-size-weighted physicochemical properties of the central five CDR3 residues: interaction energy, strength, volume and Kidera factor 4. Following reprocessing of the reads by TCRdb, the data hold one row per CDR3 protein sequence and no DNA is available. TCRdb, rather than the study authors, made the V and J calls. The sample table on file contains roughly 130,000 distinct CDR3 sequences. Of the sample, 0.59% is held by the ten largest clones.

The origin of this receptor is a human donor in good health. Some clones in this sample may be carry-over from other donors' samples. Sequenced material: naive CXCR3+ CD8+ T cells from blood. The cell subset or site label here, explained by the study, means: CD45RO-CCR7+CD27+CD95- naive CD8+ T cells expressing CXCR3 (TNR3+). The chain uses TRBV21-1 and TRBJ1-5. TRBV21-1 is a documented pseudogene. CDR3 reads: CASSKVRRGDQPQHF.